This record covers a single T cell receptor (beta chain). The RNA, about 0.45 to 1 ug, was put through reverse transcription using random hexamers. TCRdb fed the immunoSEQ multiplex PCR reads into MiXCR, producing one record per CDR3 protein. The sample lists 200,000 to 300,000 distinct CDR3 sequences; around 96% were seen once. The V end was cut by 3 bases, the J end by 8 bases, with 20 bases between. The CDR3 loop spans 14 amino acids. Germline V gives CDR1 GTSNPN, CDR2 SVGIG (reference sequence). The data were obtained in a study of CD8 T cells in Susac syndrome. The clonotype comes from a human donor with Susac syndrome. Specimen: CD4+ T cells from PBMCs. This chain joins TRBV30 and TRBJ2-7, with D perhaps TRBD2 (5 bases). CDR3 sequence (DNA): TGTGCCTGGAGCGAACTAGTCTCTCCCACTAAGCAGTACTTC. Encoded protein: CAWSELVSPTKQYF. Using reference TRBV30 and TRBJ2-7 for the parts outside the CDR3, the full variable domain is SQTIHQWPATLVQPVGSPLSLECTVEGTSNPNLYWYRQAAGRGLQLLFYSVGIGQISSEVPQNLSASRPQDRQFILSSKKLLLSDSGFYLCAWSELVSPTKQYFGPGTRLTVT.